One and the same sample provided the 10 T cell receptor beta chains below, sequenced in a study of blood T cell repertoires in COVID-19. Method: immunoSEQ multiplex PCR; TCRdb's copy keeps in-frame clones and lacks some. The sample contains about 160,000 clones, roughly 90% of which appear only once. Sequencing input: peripheral blood. These receptors were obtained from a man aged 25-45 years with COVID-19, enrolled during active disease.

V usage is TRBV19 and J usage is TRBJ1-1; possible D gene TRBD1, 5 bases. The length of the CDR3 is 14 residues. CDR1 LNHDA and CDR2 SQIVND come from the germline V gene (reference sequence). V was cut by 2 bases and J by 4 bases, with 11 bases left in between. The CDR3 DNA reads TGTGCCAGTAGTATAACAGGTTTCGGCACTGAAGCTTTCTTT. It translates to CASSITGFGTEAFF.

The sample holds a few counts of this clone. The V call is TRBV9, the J call TRBJ2-1, with no clear D. The CDR3 sequence is 12 residues long. V was shortened by 0 bases and J by 5 bases, with 3 bases between the two germline ends. The germline V gene encodes CDR1 SGDLS and CDR2 YYNGEE. Here the CDR3 DNA reads TGTGCCAGCAGCGTAGGTAACAATGAGCAGTTCTTC. This encodes CASSVGNNEQFF.

This clone was detected a few times. The rearrangement joins TRBV30 to TRBJ2-1, with a tentative D call TRBD1 (6 bases). V dropped 0 bases and J dropped 5 bases, with 11 bases sitting between them. The CDR3 contains 14 residues. Germline CDR1 and CDR2: GTSNPN and SVGIG (reference sequence). The CDR3 region is CAWSVGTLHNEQFF. In DNA, the CDR3 is TGTGCCTGGAGTGTGGGGACACTACACAATGAGCAGTTCTTC.

The CDR3 here is CASSQDRNRPYGYTF. As DNA, the CDR3 is TGCGCCAGCAGCCAAGATCGAAACAGACCCTATGGCTACACCTTC. V and J are TRBV4-3 and TRBJ1-2; D is unclear. V lost 0 bases and J 4 bases, leaving 12 bases between the germline ends. This CDR3 has 15 amino acids. Per germline, CDR1 LGHNA and CDR2 YSLEER.

CDR3 sequence: CASSLEGRGEGYTF. The CDR3 bases are TGCGCCAGCAGCTTGGAGGGCAGGGGAGAAGGCTACACCTTC. The chain recombines TRBV5-1 with TRBJ1-2; D might be TRBD1 (6 bases). Trimming pared 0 bases from V and 8 bases from J, leaving 14 bases between. Germline loops: CDR1 SGHRS, CDR2 YFSETQ. This CDR3 has 14 amino acids.

As DNA, the CDR3 is TGTGCCTGGAGTGGACGCACCCTAAGGGAGTACTATGGCTACACCTTC. It yields the protein CAWSGRTLREYYGYTF. The V call is TRBV30, the J call TRBJ1-2; D is ambiguous. This CDR3 is built from 16 residues. The V and J ends lost 1 base and 3 bases respectively, with 18 bases between them. The germline gives CDR1 GTSNPN, CDR2 SVGIG (reference sequence).

J is TRBJ1-4 and V is TRBV16; tentatively, D is TRBD1 (5 bases). Germline CDR1 is KGHSY and CDR2 is FQNENV. CDR3 size: 11 residues. Trimming left V 3 bases short and J 16 bases short, with 12 bases between. For the CDR3, the DNA is TGTGCCAGCAGCCAGCAGGGTTTTCCGTTTTTT. Its translation: CASSQQGFPFF.

The chain employs TRBV5-1 and TRBJ2-1; TRBD1 matches at 9 bases. This CDR3 is 15 amino acids long. J was trimmed by 4 bases and V by 4 bases; bases with no gene match: 6. Germline assignment: CDR1 SGHRS and CDR2 YFSETQ. CDR3 loop: CASSGGQGPYNEQFF. The CDR3 DNA follows: TGCGCCAGCAGCGGGGGACAGGGACCGTACAATGAGCAGTTCTTC.

The chain carries TRBV10-3 and TRBJ2-1; 8 nucleotides agree with TRBD1. This CDR3 contains 16 residues. With V trimmed by 4 bases and J by 13 bases, 18 bases remained unmatched. Germline V gene lookup returns CDR1 ENHRY and CDR2 SYGVKD. In DNA, the CDR3 is TGTGCCATCAGTGGGGCGACAGGGGCTACCCTATCCCTCCAGTTCTTC. The encoded protein is CAISGATGATLSLQFF.

The J gene is TRBJ1-2, the V gene TRBV28; TRBD1 might be the D (5 bases). Trimming removed 3 bases from V and 5 bases from J, with 10 bases in between. CDR1 MDHEN and CDR2 SYDVKM come from the germline V gene. The CDR3 consists of 13 residues. In DNA, the CDR3 is TGTGCCAGCAGTTTCCCCGACAGTTATGGCTACACCTTC. This translates into CASSFPDSYGYTF.